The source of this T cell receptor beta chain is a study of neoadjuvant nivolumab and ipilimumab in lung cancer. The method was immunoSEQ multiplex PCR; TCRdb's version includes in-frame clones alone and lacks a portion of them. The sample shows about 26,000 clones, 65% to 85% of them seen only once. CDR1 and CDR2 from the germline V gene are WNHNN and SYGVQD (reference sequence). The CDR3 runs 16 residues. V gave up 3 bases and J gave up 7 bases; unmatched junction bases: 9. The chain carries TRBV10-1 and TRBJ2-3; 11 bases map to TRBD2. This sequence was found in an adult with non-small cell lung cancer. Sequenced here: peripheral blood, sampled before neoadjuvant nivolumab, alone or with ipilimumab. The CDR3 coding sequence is TGCGCCAGCAGTGAAGGAGTAGCGGGGGGGCCATATACGCAGTATTTT. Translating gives CASSEGVAGGPYTQYF.